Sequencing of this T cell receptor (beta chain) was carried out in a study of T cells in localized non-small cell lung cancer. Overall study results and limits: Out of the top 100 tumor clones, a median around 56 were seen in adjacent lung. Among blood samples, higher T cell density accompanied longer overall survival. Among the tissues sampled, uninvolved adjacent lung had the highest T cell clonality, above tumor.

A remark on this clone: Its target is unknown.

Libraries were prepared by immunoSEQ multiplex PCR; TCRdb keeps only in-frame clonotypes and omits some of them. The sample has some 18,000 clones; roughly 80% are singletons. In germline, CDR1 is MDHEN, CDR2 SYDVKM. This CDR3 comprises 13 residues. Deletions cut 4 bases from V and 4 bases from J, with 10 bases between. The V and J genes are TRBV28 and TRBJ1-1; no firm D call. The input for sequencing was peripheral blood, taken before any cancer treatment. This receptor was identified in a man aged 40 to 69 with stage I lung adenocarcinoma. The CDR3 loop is CASSYRVGTEAFF. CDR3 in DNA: TGTGCCAGCAGTTATAGGGTTGGCACTGAAGCTTTCTTT.